A selection of T cell receptor beta chains follows, all from one sample in a study of shared clonotypes between healthy human individuals. Using immunoSEQ multiplex PCR, the repertoire was profiled, and TCRdb retains in-frame clones only, with some absent. Here the sample spans about 1.1 million clones, around 82% being singletons. The material sequenced was memory CD4+ T cells from PBMCs. The source is a young man in good health. Some clones in this sample may be carry-over from other donors' samples. Each CDR3 is given with its conserved first and last residue. D genes are given only for firm matches. The size field is filled for only some rows; it gives once, few, many or a size class.

CDR3aa	CDR3nt	v_gene	abundance	j_gene	d_gene
CASSDQGARGYTF	TGTGCCAGCAGTGACCAGGGGGCGCGAGGCTACACCTTC	TRBV2	NA	TRBJ1-2	TRBD1
CAWTKDTEAFF	TGTGCCTGGACCAAGGACACTGAAGCTTTCTTT	TRBV30	few	TRBJ1-1	NA
CASSFEYLYEQYF	TGTGCCAGCAGCTTTGAGTACCTCTACGAGCAGTACTTC	TRBV7-3	NA	TRBJ2-7	NA
CASSPLDGEQYF	TGTGCCAGCTCACCCCTTGACGGCGAGCAGTACTTC	TRBV18	once	TRBJ2-7	NA
CASVSSYEQYF	TGTGCCAGCGTGAGCTCCTACGAGCAGTACTTC	TRBV28	once	TRBJ2-7	NA
CASSPRLIPDTQYF	TGTGCCAGCAGTCCCCGTCTTATTCCAGATACGCAGTATTTT	TRBV27	NA	TRBJ2-3	NA
CATSRDLRETTEAFF	TGTGCCACCAGCAGAGATCTCAGGGAAACCACTGAAGCTTTCTTT	TRBV15	NA	TRBJ1-1	NA
CAIRGAQGAYNEQFF	TGTGCCATCCGTGGCGCGCAGGGGGCCTACAATGAGCAGTTCTTC	TRBV10-3	NA	TRBJ2-1	TRBD1
CASSPLTLPGQGANTEAFF	TGTGCCAGCAGCCCACTGACTCTACCGGGACAGGGGGCGAACACTGAAGCTTTCTTT	TRBV5-6	NA	TRBJ1-1	TRBD1
CASSESTSWAGELFF	TGCGCCAGCAGTGAGTCGACTAGCTGGGCCGGGGAGCTGTTTTTT	TRBV10-1	few	TRBJ2-2	TRBD2
CASSFQVQSGVTGELFF	TGTGCCAGCAGCTTTCAAGTCCAATCGGGGGTCACCGGGGAGCTGTTTTTT	TRBV5-4	NA	TRBJ2-2	NA
CSASNYGYTF	TGCAGTGCTAGTAACTATGGCTACACCTTC	TRBV20-1	many	TRBJ1-2	NA
CASTQELYEQYF	TGTGCCAGCACACAGGAACTCTACGAGCAGTACTTC	TRBV11-2	few	TRBJ2-7	NA
CASRPPQGFGNTIYF	TGTGCCAGCAGGCCCCCCCAGGGATTTGGAAACACCATATATTTT	TRBV28	NA	TRBJ1-3	NA
CARSPVISYEQYF	TGTGCCAGAAGCCCGGTCATTTCCTACGAGCAGTACTTC	TRBV5-3	NA	TRBJ2-7	NA
CAWKNAGNTGELFF	TGTGCCTGGAAGAACGCAGGGAACACCGGGGAGCTGTTTTTT	TRBV30	NA	TRBJ2-2	NA
CASSSHSGTQGGELFF	TGCGCCAGCAGCTCCCATTCCGGGACTCAGGGCGGGGAGCTGTTTTTT	TRBV5-1	NA	TRBJ2-2	NA
CATSRATAGSAYEQYF	TGTGCCACCAGCAGAGCGACAGCAGGAAGCGCCTACGAGCAGTACTTC	TRBV15	NA	TRBJ2-7	NA
CASSKLAGGGTQYF	TGTGCCAGCAGCAAACTAGCGGGAGGGGGTACGCAGTATTTT	TRBV28	few	TRBJ2-3	TRBD2
CASSLSRTSADEQFF	TGTGCCAGCAGTTTATCCCGGACTTCTGCAGATGAGCAGTTCTTC	TRBV27	NA	TRBJ2-1	NA
CASGLNKNIQYF	TGTGCCAGCGGCCTCAACAAAAACATTCAGTACTTC	TRBV28	NA	TRBJ2-4	NA
CASSLTGWSGANVLTF	TGTGCCAGCAGTTTAACAGGGTGGTCTGGGGCCAACGTCCTGACTTTC	TRBV13	NA	TRBJ2-6	NA
CASSGDRDQPQHF	TGTGCCAGCTCTGGGGACAGAGATCAGCCCCAGCATTTT	TRBV28	NA	TRBJ1-5	TRBD1
CASSLTSGGVETQYF	TGCGCCAGCAGCTTAACTAGCGGAGGGGTGGAGACCCAGTACTTC	TRBV5-1	NA	TRBJ2-5	TRBD2
CASSLSASGRGSGNTIYF	TGTGCCAGCAGTTTAAGTGCGTCAGGCCGCGGGTCTGGAAACACCATATATTTT	TRBV28	NA	TRBJ1-3	NA
CASSPGQGQGYEQYF	TGTGCCAGCAGCCCCGGCCAGGGACAGGGCTACGAGCAGTACTTC	TRBV7-2	NA	TRBJ2-7	TRBD1
CASSQDRLAEITDTQYF	TGCGCCAGCAGCCAAGATCGTCTAGCGGAGATCACAGATACGCAGTATTTT	TRBV4-1	NA	TRBJ2-3	TRBD2
CASSLVGFNTEAFF	TGTGCCAGCAGTTTAGTAGGTTTTAACACTGAAGCTTTCTTT	TRBV28	few	TRBJ1-1	NA